One and the same sample provided the 16 T cell receptor beta chains below, sequenced in a study of PD-1 blockade in classical Hodgkin lymphoma. Profiling relied on immunoSEQ multiplex PCR, and the TCRdb table lists in-frame clones only, not all of them. Of about 93,000 clones in the sample, 85% to 95% were seen once. Every patient was affected by relapse after autologous stem cell transplantation, while exposure to brentuximab vedotin was not uniform. Source: peripheral blood mononuclear cells (PBMCs), taken before the second cycle of nivolumab. The receptors were sampled from a human donor with classical Hodgkin lymphoma.

The rearrangement uses TRBV6-1 and TRBJ2-3, with a weak D call TRBD2 (5 bases). Trimming shortened V by 3 bases and J by 2 bases, and 18 bases separated the two germline ends. Germline lookup yields CDR1 MNHNS and CDR2 SASEGT. The CDR3 extends over 17 amino acids. CDR3 residues: CASSDGRVGLNTDTQYF. The CDR3 DNA sequence: TGTGCCAGCAGTGATGGGCGGGTAGGACTTAACACAGATACGCAGTATTTT.

J is TRBJ1-2 and V is TRBV5-6; TRBD1 matches 7 bases. The V segment lost 4 bases and the J segment 5 bases; nucleotides outside the gene matches: 11. Germline V gives CDR1 SGHDT, CDR2 YYEEEE. The CDR3 is made up of 15 amino acids. The CDR3, as DNA: TGTGCCAGCAGCCAAACAGGGGATGGACGGTATGGCTACACCTTC. This encodes CASSQTGDGRYGYTF.

As concerns this clone: One end of the junction is discordant with germline, which a read error may explain. Written as DNA, the CDR3 is TGTGCCAGCAGTGAGGCTTACATATTTTCGGGGATCTTC. It specifies CASSEAYIFSGIF. The V and J genes are TRBV2 and TRBJ2-1; TRBD2 is a possible D gene (5 bases). Germline values: CDR1 SNHLY, CDR2 FYNNEI. The CDR3 totals 13 residues.

The CDR3 bases are TGTGCCAGCAGCAAACAGGGGCCCTCTGGAAACACCATATATTTT. This sequence encodes CASSKQGPSGNTIYF. The genes are TRBV27 and TRBJ1-3, with TRBD1 matching over 7 bases. CDR1 MNHEY and CDR2 SMNVEV come from the germline V gene (reference sequence). The junction had 5 bases not matched to a gene; V was cut back by 6 bases and J by 0 bases. The CDR3 length is 15 residues.

V gene TRBV6-5 combines with J gene TRBJ1-3; D possibly corresponds to TRBD1 (5 bases). There are 15 residues in the CDR3. Germline V CDR1 and CDR2: MNHEY, SVGAGI. The V end lost 6 bases, the J end lost 1 base, and 13 bases lay between the germline ends. CDR3 sequence: CASRATDSSGNTIYF. CDR3 sequence (DNA): TGTGCCAGCAGAGCCACCGACAGTTCTGGAAACACCATATATTTT.

The chain carries TRBV28 and TRBJ2-1, with D perhaps TRBD1 (6 bases). The CDR3 contains 14 residues. Germline V gene sequence: CDR1 MDHEN, CDR2 SYDVKM. Trimming stripped 6 bases from V and 0 bases from J, with 9 bases between. The CDR3, as DNA: TGTGCCAGCAGCGTAGGGGGCTCCTACAATGAGCAGTTCTTC. Its protein product is CASSVGGSYNEQFF.

The V call is TRBV10-3, the J call TRBJ2-1, with D tentatively TRBD1 or TRBD2 (6 bases each). V dropped 1 base and J dropped 4 bases, with 11 bases sitting between them. Germline V CDR1 and CDR2: ENHRY, SYGVKD. The CDR3 spans 15 residues. The CDR3 coding sequence is TGTGCCATCAGTGAGTTGGGGGGCCTATACAATGAGCAGTTCTTC. This encodes CAISELGGLYNEQFF.

This chain connects TRBV7-2 to TRBJ2-3, with 8 bases fitting TRBD2. This CDR3 region has 17 residues. CDR1 SGHTA and CDR2 FQGNSA come from the germline V gene. The V segment lost 7 bases and the J segment 2 bases; nucleotides outside the gene matches: 14. The DNA of the CDR3 is TGTGCCAGCACCAAAAGGGTGATAGCGGGACCCACAGATACGCAGTATTTT. Protein: CASTKRVIAGPTDTQYF.

This sequence joins TRBV5-1 and TRBJ2-1; 9 nucleotides line up with TRBD2. This CDR3 has 15 amino acids. From germline, CDR1 is SGHRS and CDR2 YFSETQ. V shed 0 bases, J shed 5 bases, and the junction held 3 bases outside the gene matches. In DNA form, the CDR3 reads TGCGCCAGCAGCTTGGACCTAGCGGGAAACAATGAGCAGTTCTTC. Its translation: CASSLDLAGNNEQFF.

V usage is TRBV4-2 and J usage is TRBJ2-7; tentatively, D is TRBD2 (6 bases). Germline values: CDR1 LGHNA, CDR2 YNFKEQ. This CDR3 comprises 13 residues. V lost 4 bases and J 6 bases, leaving 13 bases between the germline ends. In DNA, the CDR3 is TGTGCCAGCAGCCGTCGGCAGGGAGGCGAGCAGTACTTC. Protein sequence: CASSRRQGGEQYF.

This rearrangement joins TRBV10-3 to TRBJ1-2; 7 bases match TRBD1. Trimming cost V 4 bases and J 6 bases; bases outside gene matches: 20. The CDR3 runs to 18 residues. The germline CDR1 and CDR2 sequences are ENHRY and SYGVKD. Here the CDR3 DNA reads TGTGCCATCAGTGGGCTGTCAGGGGGGGATGCTCCCGGTCATGGCTACACCTTC. Amino acids: CAISGLSGGDAPGHGYTF.

This chain uses TRBV30 with TRBJ1-6; TRBD1 matches at 9 bases. Germline CDR1 is GTSNPN and CDR2 is SVGIG (reference sequence). Trimming at V came to 5 bases and at J to 7 bases, leaving 6 bases not matched to a gene. The CDR3 runs to 14 residues. The CDR3 sequence is CAWGQGIINSPLHF. CDR3 in DNA: TGTGCCTGGGGACAGGGGATAATAAATTCACCCCTCCACTTT.

This chain connects TRBV19 to TRBJ2-7, with a tentative D call TRBD2 (6 bases). V lost 5 bases and J 8 bases, leaving 16 bases between the germline ends. The CDR3 runs 13 residues. Per germline, CDR1 LNHDA and CDR2 SQIVND (reference sequence). CDR3 nucleotides: TGTGCCAGTAGTTCCTCTGGAGGGAGTAAGCAGTACTTC. Its protein product is CASSSSGGSKQYF.

This chain joins TRBV7-3 and TRBJ2-3, with 8 bases identical to TRBD2. This CDR3 spans 18 amino acids. Germline CDR1 is SGHTA and CDR2 is FQGTGA. V lost 5 bases and J lost 1; bases outside the gene matches: 14. As DNA, the CDR3 is TGTGCCAGCAGCGTCGAGCGGGGGAGGCCAGGCCGCACAGATACGCAGTATTTT. It codes for CASSVERGRPGRTDTQYF.

The CDR3 nucleotides read TGCAGCGTTGATGGGATTGGAGAGACCCAGTACTTC. It translates to CSVDGIGETQYF. The J gene is TRBJ2-5, the V gene TRBV29-1; no reliable D call. Germline values: CDR1 SQVTM, CDR2 ANQGSEA. The ends were cut back, 3 bases at V and 4 bases at J, with 9 bases in the middle. This CDR3 has 12 residues. Full variable domain (remainder filled in from reference TRBV29-1 and TRBJ2-5): SAVISQKPSRDICQRGTSLTIQCQVDSQVTMMFWYRQQPGQSLTLIATANQGSEATYESGFVIDKFPISRPNLTFSTLTVSNMSPEDSSIYLCSVDGIGETQYFGPGTRLLVL.

CDR3 loop: CASSLAAAGGGDGGYTF. CDR3 bases: TGCGCCAGCAGCTTGGCCGCGGCAGGGGGTGGTGATGGTGGCTACACCTTC. The chain links TRBV5-1 to TRBJ1-2, with TRBD1 matching over 7 bases. CDR3 length: 17 amino acids. Germline V gene sequence: CDR1 SGHRS, CDR2 YFSETQ. With 0 bases clipped from V and 7 bases from J, the junction kept 15 bases outside the gene matches.